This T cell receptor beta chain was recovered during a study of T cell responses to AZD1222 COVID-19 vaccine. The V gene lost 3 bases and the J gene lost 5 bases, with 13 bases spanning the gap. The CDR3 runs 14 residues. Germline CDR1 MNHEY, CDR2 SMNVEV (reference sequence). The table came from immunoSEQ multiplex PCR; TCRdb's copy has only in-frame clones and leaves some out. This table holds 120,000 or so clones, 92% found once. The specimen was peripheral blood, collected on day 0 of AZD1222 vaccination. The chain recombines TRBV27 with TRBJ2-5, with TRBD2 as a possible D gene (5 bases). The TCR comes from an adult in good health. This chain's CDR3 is CASSFVASMETQYF. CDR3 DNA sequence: TGTGCCAGCAGTTTCGTAGCTAGCATGGAGACCCAGTACTTC.